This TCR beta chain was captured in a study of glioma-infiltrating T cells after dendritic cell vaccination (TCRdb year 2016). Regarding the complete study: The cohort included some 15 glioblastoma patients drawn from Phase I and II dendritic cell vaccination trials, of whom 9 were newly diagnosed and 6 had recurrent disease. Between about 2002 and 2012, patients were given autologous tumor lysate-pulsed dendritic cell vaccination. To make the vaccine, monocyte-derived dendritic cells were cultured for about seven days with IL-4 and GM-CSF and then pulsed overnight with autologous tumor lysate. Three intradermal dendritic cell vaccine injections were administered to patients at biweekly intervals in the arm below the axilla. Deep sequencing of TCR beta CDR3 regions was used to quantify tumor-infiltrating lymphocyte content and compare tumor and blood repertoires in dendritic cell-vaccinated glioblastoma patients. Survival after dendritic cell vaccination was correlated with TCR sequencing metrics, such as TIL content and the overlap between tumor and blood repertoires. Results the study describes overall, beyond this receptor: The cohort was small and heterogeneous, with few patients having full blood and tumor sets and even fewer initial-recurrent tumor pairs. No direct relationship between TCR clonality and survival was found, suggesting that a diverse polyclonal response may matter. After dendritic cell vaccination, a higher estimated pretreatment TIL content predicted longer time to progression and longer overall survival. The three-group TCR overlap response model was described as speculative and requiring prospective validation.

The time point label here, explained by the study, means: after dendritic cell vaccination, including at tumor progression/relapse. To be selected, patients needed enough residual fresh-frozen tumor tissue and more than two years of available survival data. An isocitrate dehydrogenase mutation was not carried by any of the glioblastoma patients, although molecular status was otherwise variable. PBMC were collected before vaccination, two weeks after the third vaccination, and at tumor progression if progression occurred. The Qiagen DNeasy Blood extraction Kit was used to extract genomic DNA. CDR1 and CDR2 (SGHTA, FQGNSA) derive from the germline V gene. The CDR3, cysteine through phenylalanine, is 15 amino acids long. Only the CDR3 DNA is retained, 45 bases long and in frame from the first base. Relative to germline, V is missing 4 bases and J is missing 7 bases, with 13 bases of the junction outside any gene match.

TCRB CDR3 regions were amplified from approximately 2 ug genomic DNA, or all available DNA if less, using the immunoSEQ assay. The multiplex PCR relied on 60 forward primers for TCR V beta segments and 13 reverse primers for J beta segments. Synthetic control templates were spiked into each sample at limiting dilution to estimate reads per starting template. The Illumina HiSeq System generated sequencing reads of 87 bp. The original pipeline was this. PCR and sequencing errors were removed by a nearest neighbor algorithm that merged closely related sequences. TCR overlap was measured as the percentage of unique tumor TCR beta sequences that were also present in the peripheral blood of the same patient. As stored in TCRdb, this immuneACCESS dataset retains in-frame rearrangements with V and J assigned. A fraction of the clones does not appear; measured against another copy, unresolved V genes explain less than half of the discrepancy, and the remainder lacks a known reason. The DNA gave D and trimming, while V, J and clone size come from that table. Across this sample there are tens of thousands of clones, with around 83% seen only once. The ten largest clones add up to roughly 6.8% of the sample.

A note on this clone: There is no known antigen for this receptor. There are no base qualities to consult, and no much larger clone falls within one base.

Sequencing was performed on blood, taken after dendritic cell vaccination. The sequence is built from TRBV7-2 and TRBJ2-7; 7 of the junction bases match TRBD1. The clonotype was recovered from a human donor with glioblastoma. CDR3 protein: CASSYYPGQEPEQYF. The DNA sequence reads TGTGCCAGCAGCTACTACCCTGGACAGGAACCGGAGCAGTACTTC.